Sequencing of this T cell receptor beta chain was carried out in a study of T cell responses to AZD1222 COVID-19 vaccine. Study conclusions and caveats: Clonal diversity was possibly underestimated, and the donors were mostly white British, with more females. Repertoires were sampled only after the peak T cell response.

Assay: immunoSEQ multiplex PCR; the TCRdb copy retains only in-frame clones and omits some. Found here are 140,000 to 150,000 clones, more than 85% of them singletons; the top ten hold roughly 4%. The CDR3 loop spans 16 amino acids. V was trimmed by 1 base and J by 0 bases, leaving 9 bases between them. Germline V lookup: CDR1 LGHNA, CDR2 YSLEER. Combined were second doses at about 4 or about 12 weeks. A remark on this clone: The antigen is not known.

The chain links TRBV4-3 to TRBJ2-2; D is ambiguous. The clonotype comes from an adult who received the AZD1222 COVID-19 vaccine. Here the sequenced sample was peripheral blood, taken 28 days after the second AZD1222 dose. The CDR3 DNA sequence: TGCGCCAGCAGCCAAGTAGTAGCCACGAACACCGGGGAGCTGTTTTTT. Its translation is CASSQVVATNTGELFF.